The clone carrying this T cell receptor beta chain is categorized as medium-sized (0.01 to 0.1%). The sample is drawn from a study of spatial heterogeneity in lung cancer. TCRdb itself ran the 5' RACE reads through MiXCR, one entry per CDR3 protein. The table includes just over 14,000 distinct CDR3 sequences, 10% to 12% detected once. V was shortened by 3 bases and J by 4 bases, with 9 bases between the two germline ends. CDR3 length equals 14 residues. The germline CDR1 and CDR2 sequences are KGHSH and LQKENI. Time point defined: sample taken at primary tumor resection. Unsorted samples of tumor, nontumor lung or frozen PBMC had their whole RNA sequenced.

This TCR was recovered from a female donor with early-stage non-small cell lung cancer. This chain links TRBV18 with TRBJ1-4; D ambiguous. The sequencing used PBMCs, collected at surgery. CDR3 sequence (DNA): TGTGCCAGCTCACCCCGGGATAATAATGAAAAACTGTTTTTT. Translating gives CASSPRDNNEKLFF.